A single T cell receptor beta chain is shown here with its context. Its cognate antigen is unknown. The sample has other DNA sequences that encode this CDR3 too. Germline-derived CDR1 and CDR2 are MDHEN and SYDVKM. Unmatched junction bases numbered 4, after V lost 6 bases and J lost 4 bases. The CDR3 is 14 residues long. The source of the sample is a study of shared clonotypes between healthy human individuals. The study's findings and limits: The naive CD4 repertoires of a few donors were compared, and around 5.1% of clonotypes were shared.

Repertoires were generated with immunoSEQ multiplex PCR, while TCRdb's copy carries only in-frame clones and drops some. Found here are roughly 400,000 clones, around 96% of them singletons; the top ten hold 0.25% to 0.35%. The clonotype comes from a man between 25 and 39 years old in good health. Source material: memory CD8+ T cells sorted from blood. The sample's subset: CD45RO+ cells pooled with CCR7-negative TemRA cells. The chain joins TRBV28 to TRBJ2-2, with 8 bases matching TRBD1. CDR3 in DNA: TGTGCCAGCAGCCGGCAGGGGGCCACCGGGGAGCTGTTTTTT. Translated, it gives CASSRQGATGELFF.